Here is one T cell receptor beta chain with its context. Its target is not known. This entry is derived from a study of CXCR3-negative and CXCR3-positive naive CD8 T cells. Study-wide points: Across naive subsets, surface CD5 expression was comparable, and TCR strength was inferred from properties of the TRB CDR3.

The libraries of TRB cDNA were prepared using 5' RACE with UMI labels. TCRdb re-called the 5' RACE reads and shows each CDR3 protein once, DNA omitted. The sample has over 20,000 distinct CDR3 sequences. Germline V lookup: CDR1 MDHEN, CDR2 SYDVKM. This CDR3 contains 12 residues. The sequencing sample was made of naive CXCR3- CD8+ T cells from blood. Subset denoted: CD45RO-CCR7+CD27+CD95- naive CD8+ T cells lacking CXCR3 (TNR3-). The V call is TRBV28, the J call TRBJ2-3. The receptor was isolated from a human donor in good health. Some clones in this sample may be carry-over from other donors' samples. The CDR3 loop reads CASSFFADTQYF. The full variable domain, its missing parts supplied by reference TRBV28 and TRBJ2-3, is DVKVTQSSRYLVKRTGEKVFLECVQDMDHENMFWYRQDPGLGLRLIYFSYDVKMKEKGDIPEGYSVSREKKERFSLILESASTNQTSMYLCASSFFADTQYFGPGTRLTVL.